This TCR beta chain was recovered during a study of control samples from healthy donors and cancer patients. Sequencing used immunoSEQ multiplex PCR; TCRdb keeps in-frame clones, though not all of them. The table has tens of thousands of clones, about 93% seen once. This clone has only one observation. The CDR3 loop spans 15 amino acids. J lost 1 base, V lost 5 bases, and 8 bases had no gene match. The germline V gene encodes CDR1 SQVTM and CDR2 ANQGSEA. Material: blood. The genes are TRBV29-1 and TRBJ2-7; 10 bases are shared with TRBD2. This TCR came from a woman aged 45-65 years in good health. CDR3 nucleotide sequence: TGCAGCGTTCTCAAACTAGCGGGGAGTTCCTACGAGCAGTACTTC. Protein product: CSVLKLAGSSYEQYF.